The 9 T cell receptor beta chains reported below all come from one sample, sequenced in a study of long-term antiretroviral therapy in people with HIV. Sequencing used immunoSEQ v3.0 at survey level. The repertoire was sequenced with immunoSEQ multiplex PCR; TCRdb's copy has only in-frame clones and lacks some. The sample yields around 15,000 clones, over 70% seen once. The source material was unsorted PBMCs, sampled 1.5 years before starting antiretroviral therapy. The origin of the receptors is a woman aged 45-65 years with HIV.

The V gene is TRBV2, the J gene TRBJ1-1; D possibly corresponds to TRBD1 (5 bases). Germline V CDR1 and CDR2: SNHLY, FYNNEI. V lost 3 bases and J 4 bases, leaving 6 bases between the germline ends. The CDR3 is made up of 12 amino acids. CDR3 in amino acids: CASSDRATEAFF. CDR3 coding DNA: TGTGCCAGCAGTGACAGGGCCACTGAAGCTTTCTTT.

The chain links TRBV18 to TRBJ1-1, with a tentative D call TRBD1 (5 bases). Germline-derived CDR1 and CDR2 are KGHSH and LQKENI. The CDR3 is 17 amino acids. Trimming left V 2 bases short and J 3 bases short, with 19 bases between. CDR3 sequence: CASSPFPGGVTYTEAFF. CDR3 coding DNA: TGTGCCAGCTCACCATTCCCGGGGGGGGTAACGTACACTGAAGCTTTCTTT.

The chain carries TRBV29-1 and TRBJ1-2; D ambiguous. The CDR3 has 12 residues. V lost 2 bases and J 4 bases, leaving 8 bases between the germline ends. CDR1 and CDR2 (germline): SQVTM, ANQGSEA. CDR3 protein: CSVEIQRYGYTF. The CDR3 DNA reads as TGCAGCGTTGAAATTCAGCGCTATGGCTACACCTTC.

This CDR3 reads CASSQDRVLGEAFF. The CDR3 region has the DNA TGTGCCAGCAGCCAAGACCGGGTATTGGGTGAAGCTTTCTTT. V usage is TRBV14 and J usage is TRBJ1-1; D gene unclear. Germline CDR1 SGHDN, CDR2 FVKESK. This CDR3 spans 14 amino acids. Between the trimmed V and J ends, which lost 0 bases and 7 bases, there was a span of 12 bases.

This clone was seen more than once but under ten times. The V gene is TRBV7-8, the J gene TRBJ2-1; 11 bases are a match to TRBD2. The J segment lost 3 bases and the V segment lost 2 bases, leaving 6 bases of the junction unmatched. Germline values: CDR1 SGHVS, CDR2 FQNEAQ. The CDR3 loop spans 17 amino acids. CDR3 amino acids: CASSLISGGAGYNEQFF. DNA of the CDR3: TGTGCCAGCAGCTTAATTAGCGGGGGGGCGGGCTACAATGAGCAGTTCTTC.

The rearrangement joins TRBV4-2 to TRBJ2-3; 11 nucleotides match TRBD2. In germline, CDR1 is LGHNA, CDR2 YNFKEQ. The CDR3 has 18 residues. Germline trimming cut 1 base from V and 2 bases from J; bases unmatched to any gene: 8. CDR3 coding DNA: TGTGCCAGCAGCCAAGGGGGATTAGCGGGGGGGACCACAGATACGCAGTATTTT. It encodes CASSQGGLAGGTTDTQYF.

V and J are TRBV7-2 and TRBJ1-3, with D unresolved. This CDR3 has 15 residues. Trimming left V 2 bases short and J 4 bases short, with 12 bases between. CDR1 is SGHTA, CDR2 FQGNSA, per germline. The CDR3 DNA is TGTGCCAGCAGCTTACACAATCTCCAGGGAAACACCATATATTTT. It codes for CASSLHNLQGNTIYF.

The sample holds a few counts of this clone. The chain combines TRBV5-1 with TRBJ2-2, with D perhaps TRBD1 (6 bases). CDR1 and CDR2 (germline): SGHRS, YFSETQ. CDR3 length: 15 amino acids. V was cut by 3 bases and J by 0 bases, with 9 bases left in between. The CDR3 DNA sequence: TGCGCCAGCAGCTCAGGGGACCCGAACACCGGGGAGCTGTTTTTT. Its protein product is CASSSGDPNTGELFF. The full variable domain, its missing parts supplied by reference TRBV5-1 and TRBJ2-2, is KAGVTQTPRYLIKTRGQQVTLSCSPISGHRSVSWYQQTPGQGLQFLFEYFSETQRNKGNFPGRFSGRQFSNSRSEMNVSTLELGDSALYLCASSSGDPNTGELFFGEGSRLTVL.

In its sample, this clone was seen once. This chain uses TRBV27 with TRBJ1-5; D is undetermined. The ends were cut back, 4 bases at V and 3 bases at J, with 7 bases in the middle. The CDR3 is 13 amino acids. Germline CDR1 MNHEY, CDR2 SMNVEV (reference sequence). CDR3 DNA sequence: TGTGCCAGCAGTTACTCCGTCAATCAGCCCCAGCATTTT. Translating it yields CASSYSVNQPQHF.